The 18 T cell receptor beta chains given below trace back to one sample, sequenced in a study of tumor and adjacent non-tumor tissue in lung cancer. Three rounds of nested PCR, following a modified ARM-PCR protocol, produced the TCRbeta library. One entry per CDR3 protein results from TCRdb running MiXCR on the multiplex PCR reads. In the table there are 81,000 or so distinct CDR3 sequences, 65% to 85% of which are singletons. No cell sorting was done before RNA was extracted from the tissue. Distant lung tissue was collected more than 3 cm away from the tumor edge. Sequencing used distant non-tumor lung tissue. The receptors shown here come from a man aged 60 to 75 with non-small cell lung cancer.

Concerning this clonotype: It is unclear where the CDR3 begins or ends on the DNA, so no DNA is shown, and the CDR3 is as TCRdb lists it. The chain links TRBV12-3 or TRBV12-4 to TRBJ1-2; the DNA was not compared with TRBD1, the D call given in the table. The CDR3 comprises 15 residues, both ends counted. CDR3 in amino acids: CASSLWGVGNYVYSF.

Concerning this clonotype: Sequence at one end of the junction differs from germline and may be a read error. The V and J genes are TRBV10-2 and TRBJ2-7, with D possibly being TRBD2 (6 bases). The germline V gene has CDR1 WSHSY and CDR2 SAAADI. CDR3 length: 13 amino acids. For the CDR3, the DNA is TGCGCCAGCAGTGACAGGGAGGCGTACGAGCAGTATTTC. It translates to CASSDREAYEQYF.

The chain joins TRBV11-3 to TRBJ2-7; D is possibly TRBD2 (5 bases). This CDR3 spans 15 amino acids. Germline values: CDR1 SGHNT, CDR2 YENEEA. CDR3 bases: TGTGCCAGCAGGTATCGGACTGGATTAACCTACCAGCAGTACGTC. Protein product: CASRYRTGLTYQQYV.

This clonotype was seen just once. Lacking the conserved final phenylalanine or tryptophan, this CDR3 likely reflects a read error. The limits of the CDR3 on the DNA are not certain, so only TCRdb's listed CDR3 is given. The rearrangement joins TRBV11-2 to TRBJ2-7; the table's D call, TRBD2, was not checked against the DNA. Germline V gives CDR1 SGHAT, CDR2 FQNNGV. The CDR3 contains 17 residues when both ends are counted. The CDR3 sequence is CASSLDGRDAGIYEQCL.

Details on this clonotype: This CDR3 fails to terminate in the conserved phenylalanine or tryptophan, so it likely reflects a read error. The rearrangement joins TRBV29-1 to TRBJ2-3; weak D call: TRBD1 (7 bases). CDR1 and CDR2 (germline): SQVTM, ANQGSEA. V dropped 7 bases and J dropped 9 bases, with 23 bases sitting between them. The CDR3 length is 14 residues. The CDR3 reads CSDRLRLAGGTQYS. The CDR3 nucleotides are TGCAGCGACCGTCTGCGGCTAGCAGGGGGGACGCAGTATTCT.

About this clonotype itself: A read error may explain this, as a much larger clone is one base away. The V call is TRBV12-5, the J call TRBJ2-2; 7 bases are a match to TRBD2. Germline V gives CDR1 LGHNT, CDR2 FRNRAP. The CDR3 loop spans 17 amino acids. The CDR3 spells CASGLPRDGRNNGELFF. The CDR3 coding sequence is TGTGCTAGTGGTTTGCCCCGGGACGGGAGGAACAACGGGGAGCTGTTTTTT. Supplemented by reference TRBV12-5 and TRBJ2-2, the full variable domain reads DARVTQTPRHKVTEMGQEVTMRCQPILGHNTVFWYRQTMMQGLELLAYFRNRAPLDDSGMPKDRFSAEMPDATLATLKIQPSEPRDSAVYFCASGLPRDGRNNGELFFGEGSRLTVL.

This clonotype was picked up one time. The CDR3 loop reads CTSSRALVGANTQYF. In nucleotides, the CDR3 is TGCACCAGCAGCCGAGCACTAGTGGGGGCAAATACGCAGTATTTT. The gene calls are TRBV1 and TRBJ2-3; the tabulated D call, TRBD2, remains unverified against the DNA. TRBV1 is recorded as a pseudogene. The CDR3 is 15 amino acids.

This chain connects TRBV11-3 to TRBJ2-3; a weak D match, TRBD2 (6 bases). This CDR3 contains 14 residues. Trimming removed 9 bases at V and 2 bases at J, with 15 bases between. Per germline, CDR1 SGHNT and CDR2 YENEEA. The CDR3 DNA is TGTGCCAGTAGCCACGGAGGGAACACAGATACGCAGTATTTT. This translates into CASSHGGNTDTQYF. Combining the CDR3 with reference TRBV11-3 and TRBJ2-3 gives the whole variable domain EAGVVQSPRYKIIEKKQPVAFWCNPISGHNTLYWYLQNLGQGPELLIRYENEEAVDDSQLPKDRFSAERLKGVDSTLKIQPAELGDSAVYLCASSHGGNTDTQYFGPGTRLTVL.

This clonotype was recorded a few times. A much larger clone differs by one base, so this may be a read error. V gene TRBV4-1 combines with J gene TRBJ1-2; D uncertain. Trimming removed 1 base from V and 8 bases from J, with 17 bases in between. The CDR3 spans 15 residues. The germline CDR1 and CDR2 sequences are MGHRA and YSYEKL. The DNA of the CDR3 is TGCGCCAGCAGCCAAGTACTTAGGTTGATAGGCGGCTACACCTTC. Translation gives CASSQVLRLIGGYTF.

The chain recombines TRBV24-1 with TRBJ2-1; 7 bases align to TRBD2. The J segment lost 14 bases and the V segment lost 10 bases, leaving 16 bases of the junction unmatched. The CDR3 has 13 amino acids. Germline lookup yields CDR1 KGHDR and CDR2 SFDVKD. CDR3 loop: CATKETWGGREFF. CDR3 DNA: TGTGCCACGAAGGAGACGTGGGGGGGACGGGAGTTCTTC.

Note on this clonotype: Just one base apart from a much larger clone, this may be a read error. V usage is TRBV28 and J usage is TRBJ2-7; D not certain. Germline assignment: CDR1 MDHEN and CDR2 SYDVKM. The CDR3 is made up of 10 amino acids. CDR3 DNA: TGTGGCAGCAGTCGCTACGAGCAGTACTTC. Encoded protein: CGSSRYEQYF.

This clonotype was detected once. One junction end disagrees with the germline gene, perhaps due to a read error. The gene calls are TRBV24-1 and TRBJ1-5; unclear D gene. CDR1 is KGHDR and CDR2 is SFDVKD in the germline V gene. The CDR3 consists of 14 residues. CDR3 protein: CATSEGSSNQPHHF. As DNA, the CDR3 is TGTGCCACCAGTGAAGGTTCTAGCAATCAGCCCCATCATTTC.

For this clonotype: A read error may account for a junction end that differs from germline. V gene TRBV4-1 combines with J gene TRBJ1-1, with D tentatively TRBD1 (6 bases). The CDR3 totals 17 residues. Germline CDR1 is MGHRA and CDR2 is YSYEKL. The CDR3 reads CASTQPTGGPRSTEAFF. CDR3 in DNA: TGCGCCAGCACCCAACCGACAGGCGGGCCAAGGAGCACTGAAGCTTTCTTT.

A remark on this clonotype: This sequence may be a read error, since a much larger clone differs from it by one base. The V call is TRBV28, the J call TRBJ1-1; 7 bases agree with TRBD1. The CDR3 is 16 residues long. J lost 1 base, V lost 4 bases, and 9 bases had no gene match. Germline CDR1 MDHEN, CDR2 SYDVKM. The CDR3 nucleotides are TGTGCCAGCAGTTCATCAGGGGGAGGGAAGAACACTGAAGCTTTCTTT. Translation: CASSSSGGGKNTEAFF.

For this clonotype: No conserved phenylalanine or tryptophan ends this CDR3, so it is likely a read error. The rearrangement uses TRBV4-2 and TRBJ2-1; D may be TRBD2 (6 bases). The germline V gene encodes CDR1 LGHNA and CDR2 YNFKEQ. V was trimmed by 0 bases and J by 9 bases, leaving 18 bases between them. There are 16 residues in the CDR3. The CDR3 DNA reads as TGTGCCAGCAGCCAAGAGCTATCGGGAGTGAAATTTGAGCAGTTCTTA. It specifies CASSQELSGVKFEQFL.

About this clonotype itself: A read error may explain this, as a much larger clone is one base away. The chain recombines TRBV4-2 with TRBJ1-1; no reliable D call. Germline values: CDR1 LGHNA, CDR2 YNFKEQ. V was clipped by 1 base and J by 0 bases, with 9 bases between them. The CDR3 totals 15 residues. CDR3 DNA sequence: TGTGCCAGCAGCCAAGTGGAGGGTTTGAACACTGAAGCTTTCTTT. It specifies CASSQVEGLNTEAFF.

On this clonotype itself: A read error is possible here, since a much larger clone lies one base away. The V call is TRBV5-5, the J call TRBJ2-1; D may correspond to TRBD1 or TRBD2 (5 bases each). Germline-derived CDR1 and CDR2 are SGHKS and YYEKEE (reference sequence). This CDR3 is 15 amino acids long. The CDR3 is CVSSLDGLRGNEQFF. The CDR3 bases are TGTGTCAGCAGCCTGGACGGCCTGAGGGGCAATGAGCAGTTCTTC. The full variable domain, rest sourced from reference TRBV5-5 and TRBJ2-1, is DAGVTQSPTHLIKTRGQQVTLRCSPISGHKSVSWYQQVLGQGPQFIFQYYEKEERGRGNFPDRFSARQFPNYSSELNVNALLLGDSALYLCVSSLDGLRGNEQFFGPGTRLTVL.

A remark on this clonotype: The junction departs from germline at one end; a sequencing error may be responsible. The V gene is TRBV11-2, the J gene TRBJ2-5, with D possibly TRBD2 on 5 matching bases. Germline lookup yields CDR1 SGHAT and CDR2 FQNNGV. The length of the CDR3 is 13 residues. CDR3 nucleotide sequence: TGTTCCAGCAGCTCTACTCGGGAAGATACCCAGTACTTC. It specifies CSSSSTREDTQYF.